This is a list of T cell receptor beta chains from one sample in a study of shared clonotypes between healthy human individuals. Sequenced by immunoSEQ multiplex PCR; TCRdb stores in-frame clones only, minus some. The sample records approximately 470,000 clones, around 80% being singletons. The sample consisted of PBMCs. All receptors come from a woman aged 40 to 50 in good health. Some clones in this sample may be carry-over from other donors' samples. CDR3s include the opening cysteine and the closing phenylalanine or tryptophan.

TRBJ2-2 | TRBV30 | CAWSKGLPGELFF
TRBJ2-2 | TRBV5-1 | CASRGQGGTGELFF
TRBJ2-7 | TRBV4-1 | CASSSPRAGGGSSYEQYF
TRBJ2-5 | TRBV2 | CASSEALSGETQYF
TRBJ2-1 | TRBV19 | CASSSTGTRHEQFF
TRBJ2-3 | TRBV27 | CASSFNTMRWREGRESGDTQYF
TRBJ2-7 | TRBV9 | CASSVATGAYEQYF
TRBJ2-5 | TRBV28 | CDSSFQGRQETQYF
TRBJ2-7 | TRBV7-2 | CASSLARTSGGSYEQYF
TRBJ2-7 | TRBV10-2 | CASSDQRRTYEQYF
TRBJ2-1 | TRBV28 | CASSLGGSGSFNQQFF
TRBJ1-6 | TRBV4-1 | CASSQVLRDNSPLHF
TRBJ1-1 | TRBV7-2 | CASSPPGMGTEAFF
TRBJ1-2 | TRBV5-1 | CASSAPSGAEGYTF
TRBJ1-4 | TRBV27 | CASSLTGTWPEKLFF
TRBJ2-2 | TRBV7-2 | CASRGQGNTGELFF
TRBJ1-1 | TRBV7-2 | CASSLGGAGGLAFF
TRBJ2-2 | TRBV30 | CAWRWMGTGELFF
TRBJ1-2 | TRBV6-5 | CASSYHVLSDGYTF
TRBJ2-3 | TRBV20-1 | CSDTDTQYF
TRBJ1-3 | TRBV5-1 | CASSLDAGSGNTIYF
TRBJ1-1 | TRBV19 | CASSIDPRVNTEAFF
TRBJ2-1 | TRBV29-1 | CSVDGLKNNEQFF
TRBJ2-1 | TRBV5-8 | CASSTGTSGRLNYNEQFF
TRBJ1-1 | TRBV19 | CASSFDLRAEAFF
TRBJ1-2 | TRBV7-2 | CASSLARGGYTF
TRBJ1-1 | TRBV28 | CASSLFGGQGLNTEAFF
TRBJ2-7 | TRBV29-1 | CSATDAYEQYF
TRBJ2-3 | TRBV29-1 | CSASPDTQYF